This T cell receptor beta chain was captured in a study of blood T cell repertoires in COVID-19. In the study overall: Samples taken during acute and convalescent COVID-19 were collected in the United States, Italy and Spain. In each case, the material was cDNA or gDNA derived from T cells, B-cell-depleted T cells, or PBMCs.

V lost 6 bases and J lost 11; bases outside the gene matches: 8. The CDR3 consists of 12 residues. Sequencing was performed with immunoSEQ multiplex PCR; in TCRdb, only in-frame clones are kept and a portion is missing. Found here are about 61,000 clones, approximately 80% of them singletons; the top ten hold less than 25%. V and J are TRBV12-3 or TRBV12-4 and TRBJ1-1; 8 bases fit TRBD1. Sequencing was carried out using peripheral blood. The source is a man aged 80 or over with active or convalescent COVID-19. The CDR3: CASRTPGGLAFF. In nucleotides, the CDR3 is TGTGCCAGCAGAACCCCAGGGGGCCTGGCTTTCTTT.